Below are 19 T cell receptor beta chains sequenced from a single sample in a study of PD-L1 blockade in urothelial cancer. Measured with immunoSEQ multiplex PCR; TCRdb has only the in-frame clones, and not every one. The sample records 15,000 to 20,000 clones, approximately 89% being singletons. Time point here: pretreatment peripheral blood. The sequencing here drew on PBMCs, taken around atezolizumab (anti-PD-L1) treatment. The receptors here all came from a man aged 65 to 79 with urothelial cancer.

The V gene is TRBV5-1, the J gene TRBJ1-1, with D unclear. V gave up 0 bases and J gave up 7 bases, with 4 bases separating them. The CDR3 contains 11 residues. Germline V gives CDR1 SGHRS, CDR2 YFSETQ. CDR3: CASSLGHEAFF. DNA of the CDR3: TGCGCCAGCAGCTTGGGGCATGAAGCTTTCTTT. Full variable domain (outside the CDR3, taken from reference TRBV5-1 and TRBJ1-1): KAGVTQTPRYLIKTRGQQVTLSCSPISGHRSVSWYQQTPGQGLQFLFEYFSETQRNKGNFPGRFSGRQFSNSRSEMNVSTLELGDSALYLCASSLGHEAFFGQGTRLTVV.

The CDR3 region is CASRFGTRVQETQYF. CDR3 DNA sequence: TGTGCCAGCAGGTTCGGGACACGAGTTCAAGAGACCCAGTACTTC. The V call is TRBV6-5, the J call TRBJ2-5, with D perhaps TRBD1 (6 bases). In germline, CDR1 is MNHEY, CDR2 SVGAGI. V was clipped by 6 bases and J by 2 bases, with 16 bases between them. This CDR3 has 15 amino acids.

The chain carries TRBV5-1 and TRBJ2-5, with D tentatively TRBD2 (7 bases). The CDR3 is made up of 14 amino acids. Trimming removed 4 bases at V and 1 base at J, with 11 bases between. Looked up from germline, CDR1 is SGHRS and CDR2 is YFSETQ. The CDR3 sequence: CASSDGGLQETQYF. The DNA for the CDR3 is TGCGCCAGCAGCGACGGGGGGCTCCAAGAGACCCAGTACTTC.

The chain joins TRBV27 to TRBJ2-5; possible D gene TRBD2, 6 bases. The ends were cut back, 3 bases at V and 11 bases at J, with 16 bases in the middle. Germline CDR1 reads MNHEY; CDR2 reads SMNVEV (reference sequence). This CDR3 contains 13 residues. CDR3 DNA: TGTGCCAGCAGTTTGGCTTCCTGGGGGGAGCAGTACTTC. It codes for CASSLASWGEQYF.

This clone appeared a single time. This sequence joins TRBV4-1 and TRBJ2-3; 7 nucleotides align to TRBD2. This CDR3 region has 15 residues. Losses at the gene ends were 2 bases for V and 0 bases for J; bases not matched to a gene: 2. CDR1 is MGHRA, CDR2 YSYEKL, per germline. The CDR3 region has the DNA TGCGCCAGCAGCCAAAGGCGGGAGAGCACAGATACGCAGTATTTT. Amino acids: CASSQRRESTDTQYF.

The V and J genes are TRBV11-2 and TRBJ1-1, with D possibly being TRBD1 (6 bases). Germline CDR1 reads SGHAT; CDR2 reads FQNNGV. V lost 4 bases to trimming and J lost 3 bases, with 18 bases between them. This CDR3 is built from 16 residues. The CDR3: CASSSIPDSRDTEAFF. The CDR3 coding sequence is TGTGCCAGCAGCTCAATTCCGGACAGCAGGGACACTGAAGCTTTCTTT.

V is TRBV6-1 and J is TRBJ2-2, with 7 bases identical to TRBD1. The CDR3 covers 15 residues. Looked up from germline, CDR1 is MNHNS and CDR2 is SASEGT. Unmatched junction bases numbered 5, after V lost 6 bases and J lost 1 base. CDR3 loop: CASRDWDRNTGELFF. CDR3 DNA sequence: TGTGCCAGCAGGGATTGGGACAGGAACACCGGGGAGCTGTTTTTT.

The chain recombines TRBV27 with TRBJ2-5; D is perhaps TRBD2 (6 bases). Germline loops: CDR1 MNHEY, CDR2 SMNVEV (reference sequence). Trimming stripped 3 bases from V and 1 base from J, with 9 bases between. The length of the CDR3 is 14 residues. The CDR3: CASSFNGGQETQYF. As DNA, the CDR3 is TGTGCCAGCAGTTTTAACGGGGGCCAAGAGACCCAGTACTTC.

The chain couples TRBV5-4 to TRBJ1-1, with 8 bases identical to TRBD1. Germline-derived CDR1 and CDR2 are SGHNT and YYREEE (reference sequence). The CDR3 runs to 15 residues. V was pared by 3 bases and J by 1 base, with 5 bases of the junction left unmatched. This chain's CDR3 is CASSSRTGGNTEAFF. For the CDR3, the DNA is TGTGCCAGCAGCTCAAGAACAGGGGGGAACACTGAAGCTTTCTTT.

The genes are TRBV21-1 and TRBJ2-5; TRBD1 is the table's D call and was not checked against the DNA. TRBV21-1 is flagged as a pseudogene. CDR3 length: 15 amino acids. CDR3 region: CASRLRDRAGETQYF. The CDR3 nucleotides read TGTGCCAGCAGACTAAGGGACAGGGCGGGGGAGACCCAGTACTTC.

The CDR3 bases are TGTGCCAGCAGAGAGGGAGGACAAGACTCTGGAAACACCATATATTTT. This translates into CASREGGQDSGNTIYF. The chain couples TRBV27 to TRBJ1-3; D is perhaps TRBD1 (5 bases). Germline V gene data show CDR1 as MNHEY and CDR2 as SMNVEV (reference sequence). This CDR3 is built from 16 residues. V dropped 6 bases and J dropped 0 bases, with 15 bases sitting between them.

The rearrangement links TRBV4-2 to TRBJ1-3; 11 bases line up with TRBD1. The germline gives CDR1 LGHNA, CDR2 YNFKEQ. The CDR3 is 15 amino acids. V lost 3 bases to trimming and J lost 2 bases; unmatched junction nucleotides: 0. DNA for the CDR3: TGTGCCAGCAGCCAGGACAGGGGGCCTGGAAACACCATATATTTT. It yields the protein CASSQDRGPGNTIYF.

The chain couples TRBV5-4 to TRBJ1-2; TRBD1 might be the D (5 bases). The CDR3 loop spans 14 amino acids. V lost 3 bases, J lost 6 bases, and 15 bases lay in between. Germline V gene sequence: CDR1 SGHNT, CDR2 YYREEE (reference sequence). The CDR3 nucleotides read TGTGCCAGCAGCTCCCCAGGGATACGGGATGGCTACACCTTC. It yields the protein CASSSPGIRDGYTF.

This chain connects TRBV19 to TRBJ1-4; 9 bases match TRBD1. The CDR3 contains 15 residues. Looked up from germline, CDR1 is LNHDA and CDR2 is SQIVND (reference sequence). The ends lost 3 bases at V and 11 bases at J; junction bases unmatched: 10. The CDR3: CASSMSLQGARKLFF. CDR3 bases: TGTGCCAGTAGTATGTCCCTACAGGGGGCGCGGAAACTGTTTTTT. The full variable domain, completed using reference TRBV19 and TRBJ1-4, is DGGITQSPKYLFRKEGQNVTLSCEQNLNHDAMYWYRQDPGQGLRLIYYSQIVNDFQKGDIAEGYSVSREKKESFPLTVTSAQKNPTAFYLCASSMSLQGARKLFFGSGTQLSVL.

The chain recombines TRBV5-8 with TRBJ2-5; D possibly corresponds to TRBD1 (5 bases). The germline gives CDR1 SGHTS, CDR2 YDEGEE. Deletions cut 2 bases from V and 2 bases from J, with 16 bases between. The CDR3 is made up of 16 amino acids. CDR3 nucleotides: TGTGCCAGCAGCTTCAGTTATTGGTCAGGGCAAGAGACCCAGTACTTC. Translation: CASSFSYWSGQETQYF.

CDR3 amino acids: CASSDRWNEQFF. The CDR3 bases are TGTGCCAGCTCCGACAGGTGGAATGAGCAGTTCTTC. The V and J genes are TRBV6-4 and TRBJ2-1, with D possibly matching TRBD1 (6 bases). From germline, CDR1 is MRHNA and CDR2 SNTAGT. Trimming cost V 8 bases and J 7 bases, with 12 bases left between them. CDR3 length: 12 residues.

The J gene is TRBJ1-5, the V gene TRBV5-4; possible D gene TRBD1, 5 bases. The CDR3 covers 14 residues. V lost 3 bases, J lost 4 bases, and 11 bases lay in between. The germline CDR1 and CDR2 sequences are SGHNT and YYREEE (reference sequence). The CDR3 is CASSWGGGNQPQHF. The CDR3 bases are TGTGCCAGCAGCTGGGGCGGGGGGAATCAGCCCCAGCATTTT.

J is TRBJ1-3 and V is TRBV5-1; 8 positions match TRBD1. The length of the CDR3 is 17 residues. The V gene end was trimmed by 2 bases and the J gene end by 0 bases; junction bases not matched to a gene: 7. Germline CDR1 reads SGHRS; CDR2 reads YFSETQ. Here the CDR3 reads CASSLMMTGDSGNTIYF. DNA of the CDR3: TGCGCCAGCAGCTTAATGATGACAGGGGACTCTGGAAACACCATATATTTT.

The V and J genes are TRBV6-5 and TRBJ2-1; 10 bases are shared with TRBD2. This CDR3 has 15 amino acids. Trimming removed 6 bases from V and 2 bases from J; junction bases left unmatched: 4. Looked up from germline, CDR1 is MNHEY and CDR2 is SVGAGI. The CDR3 is CASRRSGGAYNEQFF. The CDR3 DNA reads TGTGCCAGCAGGAGGAGCGGGGGGGCCTACAATGAGCAGTTCTTC.